A selection of T cell receptor beta chains follows, all from one sample in a study of graft-versus-host responses after intestinal transplantation. Repertoires were generated with immunoSEQ multiplex PCR, while TCRdb's copy carries only in-frame clones and drops some. The sample carries over 70,000 clones, less than 90% recorded once. No antigen has been identified for these receptors. The sample here was unstimulated CD8+ T cells sorted from spleen or lymph node cells, taken before intestinal transplant. These receptors were obtained from a human donor who received an intestinal transplant. Each CDR3 is given with its conserved first and last residue. The D gene is left open where the match is weak. Clone size, where shown, is once, few, many, or a class for clones that have expanded.

D gene,V gene,clone size,J gene,CDR3 protein,CDR3 DNA
-,TRBV19,-,TRBJ2-7,CASSINSKYEQYF,TGTGCCAGTAGTATAAACAGCAAATACGAGCAGTACTTC
-,TRBV29-1,-,TRBJ1-1,CSVGDREAFF,TGCAGCGTGGGAGACAGGGAAGCTTTCTTT
-,TRBV28,-,TRBJ2-4,CATQTEHTGWAKNIQYF,TGTGCCACCCAGACGGAACACACGGGGTGGGCCAAAAACATTCAGTACTTC
-,TRBV6-4,once,TRBJ1-2,CASTFGPGYTF,TGTGCCAGCACATTCGGTCCTGGCTACACCTTC
-,TRBV5-1,-,TRBJ2-5,CASSLIQGRGETQYF,TGCGCCAGCAGCTTGATTCAGGGGAGGGGCGAGACCCAGTACTTC
TRBD2,TRBV10-3,-,TRBJ2-1,CAISEAAGGPRDNEQFF,TGTGCCATCAGTGAGGCGGCGGGAGGGCCTCGGGACAATGAGCAGTTCTTC
-,TRBV27,-,TRBJ2-7,CASSLSSGDEQYF,TGTGCCAGCAGTTTATCTTCTGGGGACGAGCAGTACTTC
-,TRBV5-1,-,TRBJ2-3,CASSLGAADTQYF,TGCGCCAGCAGCCTCGGGGCAGCGGATACGCAGTATTTT
TRBD2,TRBV4-1,-,TRBJ2-7,CASSQPFTSGSVEQYF,TGCGCCAGCAGCCAACCCTTTACTAGCGGGAGTGTCGAGCAGTACTTC
-,TRBV4-1,-,TRBJ1-5,CASSQDRGELAPQHF,TGCGCCAGCAGCCAAGATAGGGGGGAATTGGCGCCCCAGCATTTT
TRBD1,TRBV5-4,-,TRBJ1-2,CASSLGTGHPYGYTF,TGTGCCAGCAGCTTGGGGACAGGGCATCCCTATGGCTACACCTTC
-,TRBV7-6,-,TRBJ1-6,CASSLAEGVSPLHF,TGTGCCAGCAGCTTAGCGGAGGGTGTCTCACCCCTCCACTTT
-,TRBV6-5,once,TRBJ1-5,CASSEVTGGQPQHF,TGTGCCAGCAGTGAAGTTACTGGGGGACAGCCCCAGCATTTT
-,TRBV4-1,-,TRBJ1-3,CASSSRGSGNTIYF,TGCGCCAGCAGCTCCAGGGGATCCGGAAACACCATATATTTT
-,TRBV4-1,-,TRBJ1-5,CASSQVAHSNQPQHF,TGCGCCAGCAGCCAAGTTGCCCATAGCAATCAGCCCCAGCATTTT
-,TRBV14,-,TRBJ2-1,CASSPYNNEQFF,TGTGCCAGCAGCCCTTACAACAATGAGCAGTTCTTC
-,TRBV5-4,-,TRBJ1-2,CASSTPRDGYTF,TGTGCCAGCAGCACCCCCAGGGATGGCTACACCTTC
-,TRBV7-9,-,TRBJ2-5,CASSPEAGTPEETQYF,TGTGCCAGCAGCCCCGAGGCTGGGACCCCAGAGGAGACCCAGTACTTC
-,TRBV19,-,TRBJ1-2,CASSNQGRDYGYTF,TGTGCCAGTAGTAATCAGGGTCGGGACTATGGCTACACCTTC
TRBD1,TRBV4-1,-,TRBJ1-1,CASSEGQGATEAFF,TGCGCCAGCAGCGAAGGACAGGGGGCCACTGAAGCTTTCTTT
TRBD1,TRBV6-5,-,TRBJ2-1,CASSSYPDRGVNEQFF,TGTGCCAGCAGTTCGTATCCGGACAGGGGGGTCAATGAGCAGTTCTTC
TRBD1,TRBV7-6,-,TRBJ2-3,CASSLTGQAQDTQYF,TGTGCCAGCAGCTTAACCGGACAGGCCCAAGATACGCAGTATTTT
TRBD1,TRBV19,-,TRBJ2-5,CASSQDRGETQYF,TGTGCCAGTAGTCAGGACAGGGGGGAGACCCAGTACTTC
TRBD1,TRBV7-9,-,TRBJ2-2,CASSLEGGHRKNTGELFF,TGTGCCAGCAGCTTAGAAGGGGGCCACAGAAAGAACACCGGGGAGCTGTTTTTT
-,TRBV4-1,once,TRBJ2-6,CASSQEGPFTGANVLTF,TGCGCCAGCAGCCAAGAGGGCCCGTTTACTGGGGCCAACGTCCTGACTTTC
TRBD1,TRBV7-6,-,TRBJ2-2,CASSSDRGGTGELFF,TGTGCCAGCAGCTCGGACAGGGGGGGGACCGGGGAGCTGTTTTTT
TRBD2,TRBV19,-,TRBJ2-7,CASSPGTSSYEQYF,TGTGCCAGTAGTCCCGGGACTAGCTCCTACGAGCAGTACTTC
-,TRBV19,-,TRBJ2-7,CASSSIVGQNSYEQYF,TGTGCCAGTAGTAGCATCGTCGGACAGAACTCCTACGAGCAGTACTTC
-,TRBV13,once,TRBJ1-5,CASSSRGGQPQHF,TGTGCCAGCAGCTCCAGGGGAGGCCAGCCCCAGCATTTT
-,TRBV4-1,-,TRBJ2-7,CASSQEGRGNEQYF,TGCGCCAGCAGCCAAGAAGGCAGGGGCAACGAGCAGTACTTC
-,TRBV2,-,TRBJ2-3,CASCLSVGESTDTQYF,TGTGCCAGCTGCCTCTCGGTTGGGGAGAGCACAGATACGCAGTATTTT
TRBD1,TRBV9,-,TRBJ2-7,CASSVDGTGGYEQYF,TGTGCCAGCAGCGTAGACGGGACAGGGGGCTACGAGCAGTACTTC
-,TRBV5-1,-,TRBJ1-2,CASSLEITRGGNYGYTF,TGCGCCAGCAGCTTGGAGATTACGCGGGGAGGAAACTATGGCTACACCTTC
-,TRBV19,-,TRBJ2-5,CASSTGSRWEETQYF,TGTGCCAGTAGTACCGGGTCTAGGTGGGAAGAGACCCAGTACTTC
-,TRBV4-1,once,TRBJ1-1,CASSQDPADPEAFF,TGCGCCAGCAGCCAAGATCCAGCCGACCCTGAAGCTTTCTTT
TRBD1,TRBV6-1,-,TRBJ1-1,CASSSTGQNTEAFF,TGTGCCAGCAGTTCGACAGGGCAAAACACTGAAGCTTTCTTT
TRBD2,TRBV4-2,-,TRBJ2-7,CASSPQGGTSNPEQYF,TGTGCCAGCAGCCCGCAGGGTGGGACTAGCAATCCAGAGCAGTACTTC
-,TRBV28,-,TRBJ2-7,CASSWAYEQYF,TGTGCCAGCAGTTGGGCCTACGAGCAGTACTTC
-,TRBV28,-,TRBJ2-7,CASSLRGSYEQYF,TGTGCCAGCAGTTTACGGGGCTCCTACGAGCAGTACTTC
TRBD1,TRBV27,few,TRBJ2-7,CASSSRDRVYEQYF,TGTGCCAGCAGTTCCCGGGACAGGGTGTACGAGCAGTACTTC
-,TRBV9,-,TRBJ2-7,CASSVDGTNYEQYF,TGTGCCAGCAGCGTAGATGGTACTAACTACGAGCAGTACTTC